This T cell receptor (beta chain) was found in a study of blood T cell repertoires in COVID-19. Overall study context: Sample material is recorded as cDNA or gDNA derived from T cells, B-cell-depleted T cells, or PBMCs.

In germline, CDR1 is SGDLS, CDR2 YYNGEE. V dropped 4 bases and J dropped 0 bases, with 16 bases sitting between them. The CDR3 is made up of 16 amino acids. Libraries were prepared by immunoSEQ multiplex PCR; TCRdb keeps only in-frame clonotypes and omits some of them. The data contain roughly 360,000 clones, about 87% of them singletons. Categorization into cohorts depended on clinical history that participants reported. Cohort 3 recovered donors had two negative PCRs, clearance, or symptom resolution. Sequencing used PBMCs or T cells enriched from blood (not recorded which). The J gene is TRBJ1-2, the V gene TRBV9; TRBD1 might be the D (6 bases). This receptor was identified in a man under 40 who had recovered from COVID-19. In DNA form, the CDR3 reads TGTGCCAGCAGCACAGGCGGGGGCTCCCCTAACTATGGCTACACCTTC. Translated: CASSTGGGSPNYGYTF.